A single sample gave rise to the 7 T cell receptor beta chains below, sequenced in a study of blood T cells in healthy people across ages. Primers used in a second PCR of about 7 to 11 cycles were a sample-barcoded 5' primer and a J-beta primer mix. TCRdb processed the 5' RACE reads anew with MiXCR; each CDR3 protein has one entry. The sample has 750,000 to 850,000 distinct CDR3 sequences; around 25% are singletons. In addition, the sample was reused for a study of T cells of mothers and their children.

The sequenced material came from blood. Receptors were obtained from a boy between 10 and 17 years old in good health.

Note on this clonotype: One end of the junction does not line up with germline, which may come from a read error. In DNA, the CDR3 is TGTGCCAGTCAGAGAACGGCCATAAACACCGGGGAGTTGTTTTTT. It is translated as CASQRTAINTGELFF. The chain recombines TRBV18 with TRBJ2-2; D may be TRBD2 (5 bases). There are 15 residues in the CDR3. Germline loops: CDR1 KGHSH, CDR2 LQKENI.

This sequence joins TRBV11-2 and TRBJ2-3; 14 bases line up with TRBD2. The V gene's germline CDR1 is SGHAT and CDR2 FQNNGV. The length of the CDR3 is 23 residues. V dropped 3 bases and J dropped 4; count of bases not matched to a gene: 24. CDR3 sequence reads: CASSFSLRSPGLAGERVPDTQYF. The CDR3 DNA reads as TGTGCCAGCAGCTTCTCCCTGCGATCCCCGGGACTAGCGGGAGAGAGGGTCCCAGATACGCAGTATTTT.

This clonotype was seen only once. The V gene is TRBV20-1, the J gene TRBJ2-3, with D perhaps matching TRBD2 (5 bases). V lost 4 bases, J lost 2 bases, and 13 bases lay in between. CDR3 length equals 14 residues. Germline V CDR1 and CDR2: DFQATT, SNEGSKA (reference sequence). In DNA form, the CDR3 reads TGCAGTGCTACTACCGGAGGAGCCACAGATACGCAGTATTTT. This encodes CSATTGGATDTQYF.

This clonotype was found a few times. The chain joins TRBV4-1 to TRBJ2-5, with TRBD2 matching 10 bases. The end of the DNA fits TRBJ2-7 better, so the J call may be wrong. The germline V gene has CDR1 MGHRA and CDR2 YSYEKL. CDR3 size: 15 residues. The CDR3 is CASSPQLAGSAEQYF. The CDR3, as DNA: TGCGCCAGCAGCCCCCAACTAGCGGGATCCGCCGAGCAGTACTTC.

The chain has TRBV29-1 and TRBJ2-2; D is undetermined. Germline CDR1 SQVTM, CDR2 ANQGSEA. The CDR3 loop spans 15 amino acids. Trimming left V 5 bases short and J 0 bases short, with 13 bases between. CDR3: CSVSSGVTNTGELFF. The CDR3, as DNA: TGCAGCGTTTCGTCAGGAGTTACGAACACCGGGGAGCTGTTTTTT.

This clonotype was seen more than once but under ten times. J is TRBJ1-5 and V is TRBV7-2; 9 nucleotides line up with TRBD1. J was trimmed by 7 bases and V by 1 base; bases with no gene match: 5. This CDR3 region has 15 residues. In germline, CDR1 is SGHTA, CDR2 FQGNSA. CDR3 coding DNA: TGTGCCAGCAGCTTAGGAGGGACAGGGTACCAGCCCCAGCATTTT. Protein: CASSLGGTGYQPQHF. The entire variable domain, with the rest obtained from reference TRBV7-2 and TRBJ1-5, is as follows: GAGVSQSPSNKVTEKGKDVELRCDPISGHTALYWYRQSLGQGLEFLIYFQGNSAPDKSGLPSDRFSAERTGGSVSTLTIQRTQQEDSAVYLCASSLGGTGYQPQHFGDGTRLSIL.

The chain recombines TRBV29-1 with TRBJ2-3, with 14 bases identical to TRBD2. CDR3 length equals 17 residues. Germline V gives CDR1 SQVTM, CDR2 ANQGSEA. Losses at the gene ends were 3 bases for V and 0 bases for J; bases not matched to a gene: 5. The CDR3 bases are TGCAGCGTTGACGGGACTAGCGGGAGTTCAAGCACAGATACGCAGTATTTT. Its protein product is CSVDGTSGSSSTDTQYF.